The rows below give T cell receptor beta chains drawn from one sample of a study of identifying expanded T cells in peripheral blood. Profiling relied on immunoSEQ multiplex PCR, and the TCRdb table lists in-frame clones only, not all of them. Among about 130,000 clones listed, approximately 86% were seen once. The material sequenced was blood. Source of these receptors: a person between 18 and 75 years old in good health. Both conserved end residues are trimmed from each CDR3. The order of the fields is CDR3 protein, J gene, clone size, D gene, CDR3 length, V gene. D genes are given only for firm matches. Some rows have no size entry. The others give once, few or many, or a class for an expanded clone.

cdr3_aa: ASSVAPGGSSYEQY
j_call: TRBJ2-7
clone_size: NA
d_call: NA
cdr3_length: 14
v_call: TRBV9

cdr3_aa: ASSRGVPGNTIY
j_call: TRBJ1-3
clone_size: NA
d_call: NA
cdr3_length: 12
v_call: TRBV27

cdr3_aa: ASSPRDSLSTYNEKLF
j_call: TRBJ1-4
clone_size: NA
d_call: TRBD1
cdr3_length: 16
v_call: TRBV19

cdr3_aa: ASSYSSSTDQPQH
j_call: TRBJ1-5
clone_size: once
d_call: NA
cdr3_length: 13
v_call: TRBV6-6

cdr3_aa: ASTTAEWSSYNEQF
j_call: TRBJ2-1
clone_size: NA
d_call: NA
cdr3_length: 14
v_call: TRBV28

cdr3_aa: ASREWTRTGTNTEAF
j_call: TRBJ1-1
clone_size: NA
d_call: TRBD1
cdr3_length: 15
v_call: TRBV19

cdr3_aa: ASSPRQGLTSYEQY
j_call: TRBJ2-7
clone_size: once
d_call: NA
cdr3_length: 14
v_call: TRBV13

cdr3_aa: ASSQTQGAMTEAF
j_call: TRBJ1-1
clone_size: NA
d_call: TRBD1
cdr3_length: 13
v_call: TRBV18

cdr3_aa: ASSLGPMLAGSGYT
j_call: TRBJ1-2
clone_size: NA
d_call: NA
cdr3_length: 14
v_call: TRBV5-6

cdr3_aa: ASSSGQGSYGYT
j_call: TRBJ1-2
clone_size: NA
d_call: TRBD1
cdr3_length: 12
v_call: TRBV2

cdr3_aa: ASSWDRGHTDTQY
j_call: TRBJ2-3
clone_size: NA
d_call: TRBD1
cdr3_length: 13
v_call: TRBV5-1

cdr3_aa: ASSPLTGSDNQPQH
j_call: TRBJ1-5
clone_size: once
d_call: NA
cdr3_length: 14
v_call: TRBV7-8

cdr3_aa: AISDRTNEKLF
j_call: TRBJ1-4
clone_size: NA
d_call: NA
cdr3_length: 11
v_call: TRBV10-3

cdr3_aa: ASSRGGGRALRETQY
j_call: TRBJ2-5
clone_size: NA
d_call: TRBD2
cdr3_length: 15
v_call: TRBV19

cdr3_aa: ASSLWGEATNEKLF
j_call: TRBJ1-4
clone_size: NA
d_call: NA
cdr3_length: 14
v_call: TRBV28

cdr3_aa: ASSQDISGGPSVHTDTQY
j_call: TRBJ2-3
clone_size: NA
d_call: TRBD2
cdr3_length: 18
v_call: TRBV4-2

cdr3_aa: AWDTGRANTEAF
j_call: TRBJ1-1
clone_size: NA
d_call: NA
cdr3_length: 12
v_call: TRBV30

cdr3_aa: ASSKQGTGQPQH
j_call: TRBJ1-5
clone_size: many
d_call: NA
cdr3_length: 12
v_call: TRBV28

cdr3_aa: SVEGLGRGTDTQY
j_call: TRBJ2-3
clone_size: NA
d_call: TRBD1
cdr3_length: 13
v_call: TRBV29-1

cdr3_aa: ASSDERTGVKQPQH
j_call: TRBJ1-5
clone_size: once
d_call: TRBD1
cdr3_length: 14
v_call: TRBV7-2

cdr3_aa: SVERGNGYT
j_call: TRBJ1-2
clone_size: NA
d_call: NA
cdr3_length: 9
v_call: TRBV29-1

cdr3_aa: AISPAPGEPQH
j_call: TRBJ1-5
clone_size: NA
d_call: NA
cdr3_length: 11
v_call: TRBV10-3

cdr3_aa: ASSLRAEQF
j_call: TRBJ2-1
clone_size: NA
d_call: NA
cdr3_length: 9
v_call: TRBV28

cdr3_aa: ASSAPRTGGDEKLF
j_call: TRBJ1-4
clone_size: NA
d_call: TRBD1
cdr3_length: 14
v_call: TRBV9